The 25 T cell receptor beta chains reported below all come from one sample, sequenced in a study of blood T cell repertoires in COVID-19. Sequencing used immunoSEQ multiplex PCR; TCRdb keeps in-frame clones, though not all of them. The sample holds some 200,000 clones, 70% to 85% seen once. Sequences were obtained from peripheral blood. These TCRs come from a man aged 45 to 65 with active or convalescent COVID-19.

J is TRBJ1-4 and V is TRBV5-1, with 9 bases fitting TRBD1. Germline V gene lookup returns CDR1 SGHRS and CDR2 YFSETQ. After removal of 4 bases from V and 8 bases from J, the junction contained 6 bases not matched to a gene. This CDR3 has 14 residues. The CDR3 DNA sequence: TGCGCCAGCAGCGTGGGACAGGGTGACGAAAAACTGTTTTTT. It codes for CASSVGQGDEKLFF. The variable domain in full, completed from reference TRBV5-1 and TRBJ1-4, reads KAGVTQTPRYLIKTRGQQVTLSCSPISGHRSVSWYQQTPGQGLQFLFEYFSETQRNKGNFPGRFSGRQFSNSRSEMNVSTLELGDSALYLCASSVGQGDEKLFFGSGTQLSVL.

Of note for this clone: In the same sample, other DNA sequences code for this CDR3. V gene TRBV19 combines with J gene TRBJ1-5; TRBD1 is a possible D gene (6 bases). V lost 2 bases and J lost 4, with 9 bases in between. CDR1 and CDR2 from the germline V gene are LNHDA and SQIVND (reference sequence). CDR3 length: 14 amino acids. In DNA, the CDR3 is TGTGCCAGTAGTATAAGGGACACGAATCAGCCCCAGCATTTT. Translated: CASSIRDTNQPQHF. The full variable domain, in which reference TRBV19 and TRBJ1-5 provide the parts outside the CDR3, is DGGITQSPKYLFRKEGQNVTLSCEQNLNHDAMYWYRQDPGQGLRLIYYSQIVNDFQKGDIAEGYSVSREKKESFPLTVTSAQKNPTAFYLCASSIRDTNQPQHFGDGTRLSIL.

The genes are TRBV7-2 and TRBJ2-7; D is uncertain. Between the trimmed V and J ends, which lost 2 bases and 2 bases, there was a span of 7 bases. The V gene's germline CDR1 is SGHTA and CDR2 FQGNSA. The CDR3 loop spans 13 amino acids. CDR3 nucleotides: TGTGCCAGCAGCTTAAGAGCCACCTACGAGCAGTACGTC. Encoded protein: CASSLRATYEQYV.

This chain links TRBV4-2 with TRBJ2-5, with 7 positions matching TRBD2. This CDR3 has 15 residues. Germline lookup yields CDR1 LGHNA and CDR2 YNFKEQ. J was trimmed by 5 bases and V by 0 bases; bases with no gene match: 6. The chain's CDR3 is CASSQDRLAQETQYF. CDR3 in DNA: TGTGCCAGCAGCCAAGACCGACTAGCCCAGGAGACCCAGTACTTC.

The chain employs TRBV5-3 and TRBJ1-4; 7 nucleotides align to TRBD1. Being an ORF, TRBV5-3 has a function that is uncertain. The CDR3 loop spans 13 amino acids. The V gene end was trimmed by 4 bases and the J gene end by 8 bases; junction bases not matched to a gene: 5. In DNA, the CDR3 is TGTGCCAGAAGCGGGACAGCTCAAGAAAAACTGTTTTTT. This codes for CARSGTAQEKLFF.

The rearrangement joins TRBV5-1 to TRBJ2-7; perhaps TRBD1 as D (5 bases). CDR3 size: 16 residues. V lost 5 bases and J 3 bases, leaving 21 bases between the germline ends. Per the germline V gene, CDR1 is SGHRS and CDR2 is YFSETQ. In nucleotides, the CDR3 is TGCGCCAGCAGAGAACTCCCTCAGGGATCGATCTACGAGCAGTACTTC. It codes for CASRELPQGSIYEQYF.

This clone was found a few times. J is TRBJ2-2 and V is TRBV2; 8 nucleotides agree with TRBD1. This CDR3 spans 14 amino acids. From germline, CDR1 is SNHLY and CDR2 FYNNEI. V lost 8 bases, J lost 5 bases, and 7 bases stayed unmatched. The CDR3 loop reads CASAGQGATGELFF. CDR3 sequence (DNA): TGTGCCAGCGCAGGCCAGGGGGCAACCGGGGAGCTGTTTTTT.

The table lists this clone with a count of one. CDR3 protein: CASSGQFLYNGYTF. The CDR3 DNA reads as TGTGCCAGCAGCGGACAGTTCCTCTATAATGGCTACACCTTC. The J gene is TRBJ1-2, the V gene TRBV6-2 or TRBV6-3; D is perhaps TRBD1 (6 bases). This CDR3 region has 14 residues. Trimming removed 6 bases at V and 6 bases at J, with 17 bases between. Looked up from germline, CDR1 is MNHEY and CDR2 is SVGEGT.

V gene TRBV7-2 combines with J gene TRBJ2-1; 9 bases fit TRBD2. The germline V gene encodes CDR1 SGHTA and CDR2 FQGNSA. V gave up 6 bases and J gave up 5 bases; unmatched junction bases: 8. This CDR3 has 15 residues. The CDR3 DNA reads TGTGCCAGCAGGTTAAGCGGGGGGACAAACAATGAGCAGTTCTTC. As protein: CASRLSGGTNNEQFF.

This clone has only a few counts. The J gene is TRBJ1-2, the V gene TRBV6-5, with 9 bases identical to TRBD1. CDR1 and CDR2 (germline): MNHEY, SVGAGI. Trimming cost V 2 bases and J 6 bases; bases outside gene matches: 1. This CDR3 has 13 amino acids. CDR3 sequence reads: CASSYGTGHGYTF. CDR3 coding DNA: TGTGCCAGCAGTTACGGGACAGGGCATGGCTACACCTTC.

The CDR3 reads CASSDRLENIQYF. The CDR3 DNA reads TGTGCCAGCAGTGACAGACTAGAAAACATTCAGTACTTC. The V call is TRBV28, the J call TRBJ2-4, with D possibly matching TRBD2 (6 bases). There are 13 residues in the CDR3. The V and J ends lost 5 bases and 5 bases respectively, with 10 bases between them. Germline V CDR1 and CDR2: MDHEN, SYDVKM. Full variable domain (missing parts from reference TRBV28 and TRBJ2-4): DVKVTQSSRYLVKRTGEKVFLECVQDMDHENMFWYRQDPGLGLRLIYFSYDVKMKEKGDIPEGYSVSREKKERFSLILESASTNQTSMYLCASSDRLENIQYFGAGTRLSVL.

V usage is TRBV10-2 and J usage is TRBJ1-2; 8 bases agree with TRBD1. V gave up 4 bases and J gave up 4 bases; unmatched junction bases: 11. Germline assignment: CDR1 WSHSY and CDR2 SAAADI. The CDR3 has 16 residues. The CDR3 sequence is CASSVSEQGAGYGYTF. The DNA for the CDR3 is TGCGCCAGCAGTGTTTCGGAGCAGGGGGCCGGCTATGGCTACACCTTC.

The table lists this clone with a count of one. The chain carries TRBV11-2 and TRBJ2-2; no clear D gene. Trimming took off 3 bases at V and 1 base at J, with 6 bases between the two ends. This CDR3 has 14 amino acids. Germline CDR1 reads SGHAT; CDR2 reads FQNNGV. This CDR3 is CASSFTRNTGELFF. The CDR3 nucleotides read TGTGCCAGCAGCTTTACAAGGAACACCGGGGAGCTGTTTTTT.

The chain combines TRBV6-2 or TRBV6-3 with TRBJ2-7; D perhaps matches TRBD2 (5 bases). Trimming stripped 2 bases from V and 1 base from J, with 9 bases between. CDR1 is MNHEY, CDR2 SVGEGT, per germline. The CDR3 covers 14 residues. The CDR3 DNA reads as TGTGCCAGCAGTTACGGGCCGGGGTCCTACGAGCAGTACGTC. Translation gives CASSYGPGSYEQYV.

This chain uses TRBV4-3 with TRBJ1-2; TRBD1 matches at 8 bases. The CDR3 spans 15 residues. Per the germline V gene, CDR1 is LGHNA and CDR2 is YSLEER. V shed 0 bases, J shed 9 bases, and the junction held 9 bases outside the gene matches. CDR3 coding DNA: TGCGCCAGCAGCCAAGAAAGACAGGGGTGGAATAGCTACACCTTC. Translated: CASSQERQGWNSYTF.

The gene calls are TRBV6-6 and TRBJ1-2; 7 bases are a match to TRBD1. Germline CDR1 and CDR2: MNHNY and SVGAGI (reference sequence). V shed 2 bases and J 4 bases; nucleotides not matched to a gene: 4. This CDR3 spans 14 amino acids. CDR3 DNA: TGTGCCAGCAGTTACGGCAGGGGGACCTATGGCTACACCTTC. Its translation: CASSYGRGTYGYTF.

The chain uses TRBV2 and TRBJ1-5, with TRBD1 matching 10 bases. CDR1 and CDR2 (germline): SNHLY, FYNNEI. The CDR3 has 15 amino acids. V lost 3 bases and J lost 7; bases outside the gene matches: 6. CDR3 sequence: CASSDPDRGRQPQHF. CDR3 nucleotide sequence: TGTGCCAGCAGTGATCCTGACAGGGGGCGACAGCCCCAGCATTTT.

The chain has TRBV18 and TRBJ2-2; 9 bases fit TRBD1. V lost 4 bases and J lost 6; bases outside the gene matches: 9. The V gene's germline CDR1 is KGHSH and CDR2 LQKENI. This CDR3 region has 16 residues. DNA of the CDR3: TGTGCCAGCTCACGCGGGACAGGGACTTTGGCCGGGGAGCTGTTTTTT. Translated: CASSRGTGTLAGELFF.

The rearrangement links TRBV28 to TRBJ1-5, with 8 bases that match TRBD1. The germline CDR1 and CDR2 sequences are MDHEN and SYDVKM. V was clipped by 6 bases and J by 1 base; unmatched bases: 8. The CDR3 sequence is 16 residues long. CDR3 DNA: TGTGCCAGCAGCCAACCCCCAGGGGGCAGCAATCAGCCCCAGCATTTT. This encodes CASSQPPGGSNQPQHF. Looking up the rest from reference TRBV28 and TRBJ1-5 gives the full variable domain: DVKVTQSSRYLVKRTGEKVFLECVQDMDHENMFWYRQDPGLGLRLIYFSYDVKMKEKGDIPEGYSVSREKKERFSLILESASTNQTSMYLCASSQPPGGSNQPQHFGDGTRLSIL.

V usage is TRBV7-3 and J usage is TRBJ2-7, with a tentative D call TRBD2 (7 bases). The CDR3 has 15 amino acids. Germline CDR1 is SGHTA and CDR2 is FQGTGA. V dropped 6 bases and J dropped 4 bases, with 19 bases sitting between them. This CDR3 is CASSPTGGGQYEQYF. The CDR3 region has the DNA TGTGCCAGCAGTCCGACAGGCGGGGGTCAGTACGAGCAGTACTTC. Full variable domain (remainder filled in from reference TRBV7-3 and TRBJ2-7): GAGVSQTPSNKVTEKGKYVELRCDPISGHTALYWYRQSLGQGPEFLIYFQGTGAADDSGLPNDRFFAVRPEGSVSTLKIQRTERGDSAVYLCASSPTGGGQYEQYFGPGTRLTVT.

This sequence joins TRBV5-6 and TRBJ2-7, with 15 bases matching TRBD2. Germline V gives CDR1 SGHDT, CDR2 YYEEEE. V lost 6 bases, J lost 1 base, and 8 bases stayed unmatched. This CDR3 contains 17 residues. The CDR3 bases are TGTGCCAGCAAGCGGACTAGCGGGAGGGCCCAATCCTACGAGCAGTACTTC. It codes for CASKRTSGRAQSYEQYF.

V is TRBV19 and J is TRBJ2-6; D not resolved. The CDR3 contains 15 residues. The V gene lost 6 bases and the J gene lost 0 bases, with 9 bases spanning the gap. From germline, CDR1 is LNHDA and CDR2 SQIVND (reference sequence). CDR3 nucleotide sequence: TGTGCCAGTAGCAGACACAACTCTGGGGCCAACGTCCTGACTTTC. Translated: CASSRHNSGANVLTF.

V and J are TRBV5-1 and TRBJ1-1; 9 bases agree with TRBD1. The germline V gene encodes CDR1 SGHRS and CDR2 YFSETQ. The CDR3 spans 13 residues. The ends lost 7 bases at V and 1 base at J; junction bases unmatched: 2. The CDR3 spells CASLGQGNTEAFF. As DNA, the CDR3 is TGCGCCAGCCTGGGACAGGGGAACACTGAAGCTTTCTTT. Variable domain in full (rest from reference TRBV5-1 and TRBJ1-1): KAGVTQTPRYLIKTRGQQVTLSCSPISGHRSVSWYQQTPGQGLQFLFEYFSETQRNKGNFPGRFSGRQFSNSRSEMNVSTLELGDSALYLCASLGQGNTEAFFGQGTRLTVV.

The table lists this clone with a count of one. The V gene is TRBV5-1, the J gene TRBJ2-3; 9 bases agree with TRBD1. Unmatched junction bases numbered 3, after V lost 4 bases and J lost 6 bases. The CDR3 consists of 13 residues. CDR1 is SGHRS, CDR2 YFSETQ, per germline. CDR3 nucleotides: TGCGCCAGCAGCCAGGGGACAGGGGATACGCAGTATTTT. As protein: CASSQGTGDTQYF.

This clone has only a few counts. This rearrangement joins TRBV28 to TRBJ2-6, with D possibly being TRBD2 (5 bases). The CDR3 consists of 14 residues. Trimming removed 8 bases at V and 2 bases at J, with 10 bases between. Germline CDR1 reads MDHEN; CDR2 reads SYDVKM. The CDR3 spells CASGGAAGANVLTF. CDR3 nucleotides: TGTGCCAGCGGTGGAGCGGCTGGGGCCAACGTCCTGACTTTC.